Following are 28 T cell receptor beta chains from one sample sequenced in a study of cytomegalovirus exposure and HLA in healthy donors. Some clones are missing from TCRdb's copy, which holds only in-frame ones; the method was immunoSEQ multiplex PCR. The table lists about 60,000 clones, 95% of them singletons. Sequencing input: PBMCs. These receptors were obtained from a woman between 18 and 29 years old in good health and CMV-seropositive.

This clone is a singleton in its sample. The gene calls are TRBV28 and TRBJ2-7; 7 nucleotides match TRBD1. Germline CDR1 is MDHEN and CDR2 is SYDVKM. V lost 8 bases, J lost 8 bases, and 12 bases stayed unmatched. The CDR3 loop spans 13 amino acids. The DNA of the CDR3 is TGTGCCAGCGGCGGACCGACAGGGTCCAAGCAGTACTTC. This sequence encodes CASGGPTGSKQYF.

This clone was picked up one time. V and J are TRBV6-1 and TRBJ1-3; D is unresolved. The CDR3 sequence is 15 residues long. V lost 0 bases to trimming and J lost 0 bases, with 6 bases between them. Germline CDR1 reads MNHNS; CDR2 reads SASEGT. The DNA for the CDR3 is TGTGCCAGCAGTGAAGCGTCCCTCTCTGGAAACACCATATATTTT. It encodes CASSEASLSGNTIYF.

The chain carries TRBV11-2 and TRBJ1-2; D is unresolved. Germline-derived CDR1 and CDR2 are SGHAT and FQNNGV. The CDR3 extends over 12 amino acids. Trimming took off 1 base at V and 4 bases at J, with 4 bases between the two ends. CDR3 sequence reads: CASSLAPYGYTF. The CDR3 DNA reads as TGTGCCAGCAGCTTAGCTCCCTATGGCTACACCTTC. Full variable domain (missing parts from reference TRBV11-2 and TRBJ1-2): EAGVAQSPRYKIIEKRQSVAFWCNPISGHATLYWYQQILGQGPKLLIQFQNNGVVDDSQLPKDRFSAERLKGVDSTLKIQPAKLEDSAVYLCASSLAPYGYTFGSGTRLTVV.

The V and J genes are TRBV5-1 and TRBJ2-7; tentative D call: TRBD1 (5 bases). The V gene lost 0 bases and the J gene lost 6 bases, with 7 bases spanning the gap. CDR3 length: 12 amino acids. The germline V gene has CDR1 SGHRS and CDR2 YFSETQ. The CDR3 here is CASSLGGAEQYF. Here the CDR3 DNA reads TGCGCCAGCAGCTTGGGTGGGGCCGAGCAGTACTTC. The entire variable domain, with the rest obtained from reference TRBV5-1 and TRBJ2-7, is as follows: KAGVTQTPRYLIKTRGQQVTLSCSPISGHRSVSWYQQTPGQGLQFLFEYFSETQRNKGNFPGRFSGRQFSNSRSEMNVSTLELGDSALYLCASSLGGAEQYFGPGTRLTVT.

In its sample, this clone was seen a few times. The J gene is TRBJ1-2, the V gene TRBV9; 11 positions agree with TRBD1. The CDR3 is made up of 15 amino acids. V shed 3 bases and J 8 bases; nucleotides not matched to a gene: 9. Germline CDR1 is SGDLS and CDR2 is YYNGEE. For the CDR3, the DNA is TGTGCCAGCAGCGGGACAGGGGGCGCGGGGTTGGGCTACACCTTC. Protein sequence: CASSGTGGAGLGYTF.

The chain employs TRBV28 and TRBJ2-5; D uncertain. Germline assignment: CDR1 MDHEN and CDR2 SYDVKM. This CDR3 comprises 11 residues. Trimming removed 8 bases from V and 1 base from J, with 5 bases in between. The CDR3 nucleotides are TGTGCCAGCTACTCCCAAGAGACCCAGTACTTC. Translating it yields CASYSQETQYF.

V is TRBV7-9 and J is TRBJ2-3, with D possibly being TRBD2 (5 bases). V was trimmed by 5 bases and J by 0 bases, leaving 12 bases between them. The CDR3 has 15 amino acids. CDR1 is SEHNR and CDR2 is FQNEAQ in the germline V gene (reference sequence). DNA of the CDR3: TGTGCCAGCAGCCCTCTAGCAAGTAGCACAGATACGCAGTATTTT. Protein sequence: CASSPLASSTDTQYF.

This chain connects TRBV19 to TRBJ2-3; 9 nucleotides line up with TRBD2. Germline V gives CDR1 LNHDA, CDR2 SQIVND (reference sequence). The CDR3 is made up of 16 amino acids. After removal of 5 bases from V and 2 bases from J, the junction contained 8 bases not matched to a gene. CDR3 amino acids: CASSGSSSGVTDTQYF. CDR3 in DNA: TGTGCCAGTAGTGGATCCTCTAGCGGGGTCACAGATACGCAGTATTTT.

The chain couples TRBV15 to TRBJ2-2; D remains unclear. V shed 0 bases and J shed 1 base, with 6 bases lying between them. CDR1 and CDR2 from the germline V gene are LNHNV and YYDKDF (reference sequence). CDR3 size: 15 residues. The CDR3 is CATSRDDKNTGELFF. CDR3 nucleotide sequence: TGTGCCACCAGCAGAGATGACAAGAACACCGGGGAGCTGTTTTTT.

J is TRBJ2-7 and V is TRBV5-3; 9 nucleotides align to TRBD1. TRBV5-3 is marked as an open reading frame, function uncertain. CDR3 size: 14 residues. V gave up 6 bases and J gave up 5 bases; unmatched junction bases: 9. CDR3 nucleotide sequence: TGTGCCAGAAACCGACAGGGGGTGCTTAACGAGCAGTACTTC. Its protein product is CARNRQGVLNEQYF.

The chain joins TRBV4-3 to TRBJ1-6, with D perhaps TRBD1 (5 bases). CDR1 is LGHNA and CDR2 is YSLEER in the germline V gene. CDR3 length equals 18 residues. V lost 1 base to trimming and J lost 10 bases, with 23 bases between them. CDR3 region: CASSQAPFTGGEDSPLHF. CDR3 bases: TGCGCCAGCAGCCAAGCCCCCTTCACTGGAGGGGAAGACTCACCCCTCCACTTT.

The V and J genes are TRBV11-3 and TRBJ1-1; 8 nucleotides match TRBD1. V shed 5 bases, J shed 3 bases, and the junction held 8 bases outside the gene matches. The germline gives CDR1 SGHNT, CDR2 YENEEA. The CDR3 runs 15 residues. Written as DNA, the CDR3 is TGTGCCAGCAGCACCGGGACAGGTACGGACACTGAAGCTTTCTTT. It specifies CASSTGTGTDTEAFF.

The J gene is TRBJ1-2, the V gene TRBV6-1, with D uncertain. Germline V gene data show CDR1 as MNHNS and CDR2 as SASEGT. The CDR3 extends over 14 amino acids. V lost 4 bases, J lost 3 bases, and 12 bases lay in between. DNA of the CDR3: TGTGCCAGCAGTGGGGCTTTGGGAGACTATGGCTACACCTTC. It encodes CASSGALGDYGYTF.

The V and J genes are TRBV5-1 and TRBJ2-2; TRBD2 might be the D (5 bases). This CDR3 is 15 amino acids long. V dropped 0 bases and J dropped 7 bases, with 13 bases sitting between them. Germline V gives CDR1 SGHRS, CDR2 YFSETQ. Here the CDR3 reads CASSLGGPRGGELFF. As DNA, the CDR3 is TGCGCCAGCAGCTTGGGAGGCCCCCGGGGCGGGGAGCTGTTTTTT.

V usage is TRBV21-1 and J usage is TRBJ2-7; the DNA was not used to check the table's D call, TRBD2. TRBV21-1 is a pseudogene locus. CDR3 size: 19 residues. CDR3 region: CANPGPHSGGDPTAYEQYF. The CDR3 nucleotides are TGTGCCAACCCCGGACCTCATAGCGGGGGGGACCCCACCGCCTACGAGCAGTACTTC.

This clone was observed once. V usage is TRBV11-2 and J usage is TRBJ1-5, with TRBD1 identical over 9 bases. J was trimmed by 6 bases and V by 3 bases; bases with no gene match: 6. The CDR3 length is 15 residues. Germline CDR1 reads SGHAT; CDR2 reads FQNNGV. CDR3 loop: CASSLGGTGFQPQHF. CDR3 nucleotide sequence: TGTGCCAGCAGCTTGGGCGGGACAGGGTTTCAGCCCCAGCATTTT.

The chain links TRBV4-1 to TRBJ2-7; 10 bases agree with TRBD2. Germline CDR1 reads MGHRA; CDR2 reads YSYEKL. The CDR3 loop spans 16 amino acids. The J segment lost 7 bases and the V segment lost 1 base, leaving 10 bases of the junction unmatched. CDR3 DNA sequence: TGCGCCAGCAGCCAAGGTCCCCTAGCGGGGGTCGGGGAGCAGTACTTC. It translates to CASSQGPLAGVGEQYF.

CDR3: CASSFRQDTYEQYF. CDR3 DNA: TGTGCCAGCAGTTTCCGACAGGACACCTACGAGCAGTACTTC. The chain combines TRBV27 with TRBJ2-7, with a possible D match to TRBD1 (6 bases). The CDR3 consists of 14 residues. The V end was cut by 3 bases, the J end by 2 bases, with 11 bases between. The germline V gene encodes CDR1 MNHEY and CDR2 SMNVEV (reference sequence).

V is TRBV28 and J is TRBJ1-1; no firm D call. Germline V CDR1 and CDR2: MDHEN, SYDVKM. V was shortened by 4 bases and J by 5 bases, with 5 bases between the two germline ends. The CDR3 has 11 amino acids. CDR3 DNA sequence: TGTGCCAGCAGTTCCCCTACTGAAGCTTTCTTT. This sequence encodes CASSSPTEAFF.

The chain is built from TRBV4-2 and TRBJ2-2; 13 nucleotides agree with TRBD2. J gave up 4 bases and V 4 bases, and 9 bases lay outside the gene matches. The CDR3 covers 18 residues. Germline V CDR1 and CDR2: LGHNA, YNFKEQ. The CDR3 nucleotides read TGTGCCAGCAGCCCCGGGACTAGCGGGATTTGGGGCACCGGGGAGCTGTTTTTT. The encoded protein is CASSPGTSGIWGTGELFF.

This clone showed up just a few times. The gene calls are TRBV10-1 and TRBJ2-2; no clear D. CDR3 length: 12 amino acids. Looked up from germline, CDR1 is WNHNN and CDR2 is SYGVQD (reference sequence). V dropped 4 bases and J dropped 7 bases, with 7 bases sitting between them. The CDR3 DNA reads TGCGCCAGCAGTGCCAGAAACGGGGAGCTGTTTTTT. Its protein is CASSARNGELFF.

V usage is TRBV27 and J usage is TRBJ1-5; D not resolved. Trimming cost V 4 bases and J 5 bases, with 15 bases left between them. The germline V gene encodes CDR1 MNHEY and CDR2 SMNVEV (reference sequence). The CDR3 loop spans 15 amino acids. The CDR3 region has the DNA TGTGCCAGCAGTTCAAACGATAGGCGGGATCAGCCCCAGCATTTT. It yields the protein CASSSNDRRDQPQHF.

The chain combines TRBV28 with TRBJ2-7; 10 nucleotides agree with TRBD1. The ends lost 5 bases at V and 3 bases at J; junction bases unmatched: 4. The CDR3 has 14 amino acids. Germline V gene sequence: CDR1 MDHEN, CDR2 SYDVKM. The CDR3 DNA reads as TGTGCCAGCAGTGCGACAGGGGGCTACTACGAGCAGTACTTC. Its protein is CASSATGGYYEQYF. Supplemented by reference TRBV28 and TRBJ2-7, the full variable domain reads DVKVTQSSRYLVKRTGEKVFLECVQDMDHENMFWYRQDPGLGLRLIYFSYDVKMKEKGDIPEGYSVSREKKERFSLILESASTNQTSMYLCASSATGGYYEQYFGPGTRLTVT.

CDR3 loop: CASSFRTSLYGYTF. For the CDR3, the DNA is TGTGCCAGCAGCTTCAGGACAAGCCTTTATGGCTACACCTTC. The chain combines TRBV5-4 with TRBJ1-2; possible D gene TRBD1, 5 bases. This CDR3 is 14 amino acids long. V shed 2 bases and J shed 5 bases, with 13 bases lying between them. The germline CDR1 and CDR2 sequences are SGHNT and YYREEE (reference sequence).

The gene calls are TRBV19 and TRBJ1-1; weak D call: TRBD1 (6 bases). The CDR3 is 15 amino acids. Germline V gene sequence: CDR1 LNHDA, CDR2 SQIVND (reference sequence). The V gene lost 4 bases and the J gene lost 0 bases, with 12 bases spanning the gap. Here the CDR3 reads CASSSYREMNTEAFF. The DNA of the CDR3 is TGTGCCAGTAGTAGCTACAGGGAGATGAACACTGAAGCTTTCTTT.

This chain links TRBV6-1 with TRBJ2-3; 10 positions agree with TRBD2. The CDR3 covers 12 residues. The germline V gene encodes CDR1 MNHNS and CDR2 SASEGT. V gave up 7 bases and J gave up 6 bases; unmatched junction bases: 1. The CDR3 protein is CASKLAGDTQYF. DNA of the CDR3: TGTGCCAGCAAACTAGCGGGGGATACGCAGTATTTT.

For the CDR3, the DNA is TGTGCCAGCAGCTTAACTAGCGGCACAGATACGCAGTATTTT. Translated, it gives CASSLTSGTDTQYF. J is TRBJ2-3 and V is TRBV13, with 7 bases that match TRBD2. V was pared by 2 bases and J by 1 base, with 0 bases of the junction left unmatched. CDR3 length: 14 residues. Germline CDR1 and CDR2: PRHDT and FYEKMQ (reference sequence).

The count of this clone is one. The rearrangement joins TRBV28 to TRBJ1-5; D is unclear. CDR1 and CDR2 from the germline V gene are MDHEN and SYDVKM. V was clipped by 7 bases and J by 4 bases, with 8 bases between them. The CDR3 covers 12 residues. CDR3 nucleotides: TGTGCCAGCAACAGAATTAATCAGCCCCAGCATTTT. It encodes CASNRINQPQHF.